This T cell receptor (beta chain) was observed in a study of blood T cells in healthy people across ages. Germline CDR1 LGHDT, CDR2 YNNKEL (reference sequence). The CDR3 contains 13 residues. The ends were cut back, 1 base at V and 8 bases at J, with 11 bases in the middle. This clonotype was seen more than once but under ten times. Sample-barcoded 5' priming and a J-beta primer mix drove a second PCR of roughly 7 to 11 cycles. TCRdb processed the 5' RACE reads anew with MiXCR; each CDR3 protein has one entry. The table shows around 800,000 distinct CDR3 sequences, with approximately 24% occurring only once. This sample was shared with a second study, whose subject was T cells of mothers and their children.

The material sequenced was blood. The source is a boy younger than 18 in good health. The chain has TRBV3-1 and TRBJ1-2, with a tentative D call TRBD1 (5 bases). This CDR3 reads CASSQGGTHGYTF. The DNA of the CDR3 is TGTGCCAGCAGCCAAGGAGGGACCCACGGCTACACCTTC.